Sequencing of this T cell receptor beta chain was carried out in a study of T cell repertoires in cytomegalovirus infection. Looking at the study overall: Researchers turned to recently identified HLA-C-restricted CMV epitopes as well as well-studied HLA-B-restricted ones. CMV infection and matching HLA type were both indicated by public TCR beta signatures.

TCRdb reprocessed the reads with MiXCR, giving one entry per CDR3 protein. The table has a few hundred thousand distinct CDR3 sequences, about 42% seen once. This clonotype was seen a few times. The antigen is unknown. The study, taken as a whole, reports: The study found HLA-C-restricted CMV-specific TCR beta clonotypes dominating the ex vivo response. Summed frequency of shared TCR beta families picked out CMV carriers who also had the relevant HLA.

CDR1 and CDR2 (germline): SGHTA, FQGNSA. The V end lost 4 bases, the J end lost 6 bases, and 7 bases lay between the germline ends. This CDR3 has 12 amino acids. This sequence joins TRBV7-2 and TRBJ1-5; D is uncertain. The source is a human donor in good health (CMV status not recorded). Some clones in this sample may be carry-over from other donors' samples. Sample: cultured PBMCs, taken from culture after CMV antigen stimulation. The CDR3 is CASSSRGQPQHF. CDR3 DNA: TGTGCCAGCAGCTCCCGAGGTCAGCCCCAGCATTTT.